This T cell receptor beta chain emerged from a study of cytomegalovirus exposure and HLA in healthy donors. Healthy bone marrow donors made up the cohort. Findings and caveats of the study: As confirmed in vitro, a few CMV-associated chains were specific for CMV antigens.

Use of 60 Vbeta and 13 Jbeta primers characterized the PCR. The assay was immunoSEQ multiplex PCR, and TCRdb's table has in-frame clones only and misses some. This sample carries roughly 150,000 clones, approximately 70% of them seen once, and the ten largest clones take roughly 5.4%. This clone was seen once. Its antigen is currently unknown. This CDR3 has 17 amino acids. Trimming left V 0 bases short and J 5 bases short, with 20 bases between. The V gene's germline CDR1 is ENHRY and CDR2 SYGVKD. The genes are TRBV10-3 and TRBJ2-7, with a tentative D call TRBD1 (6 bases). This clonotype originated in a woman between 18 and 29 years old in good health and CMV-seropositive. Specimen: PBMCs. The CDR3 DNA reads TGTGCCATCAGTGAGTCGGGGACAAGCTCTGCGTATAACGAGCAGTACTTC. This encodes CAISESGTSSAYNEQYF.